This T cell receptor (beta chain) was sequenced during a study of blood T cells in healthy people across ages. Study details: Template-switching capture recovered about one barcoded beta molecule per two T cells. Overall study results and limits: Compared with aged donors, long-lived donors showed fewer expanded clones, suggesting selection.

To note about this clonotype: Its antigen is unknown.

The CDR3 spans 15 residues. With 5 bases removed from V and 2 bases from J, the gap between germline ends came to 15 bases. Germline loops: CDR1 SGHTA, CDR2 FQGNSA. Sample-barcoded 5' priming and a J-beta primer mix drove a second PCR of roughly 6 to 12 cycles. Via MiXCR, TCRdb re-called the 5' RACE reads, giving one row per CDR3 protein. The sample shows 1.4 million or so distinct CDR3 sequences, approximately 39% of them seen only once. The sequencing input was blood. The chain recombines TRBV7-2 with TRBJ1-1; D might be TRBD1 (6 bases). This TCR derives from a woman between 18 and 30 years old in good health. The CDR3 region is CASSTQTGVNTEAFF. DNA of the CDR3: TGTGCCAGCAGCACCCAGACAGGAGTCAACACTGAAGCTTTCTTT.